The 3 T cell receptor beta chains listed next were all sequenced from one sample in a study of graft-versus-host responses after intestinal transplantation. Their cognate antigens are unknown. Assay: immunoSEQ multiplex PCR; the TCRdb copy retains only in-frame clones and omits some. The sample consists of about 90,000 clones, 83% of them appearing once. Sample: unstimulated CD8+ T cells sorted from spleen or lymph node cells, taken before intestinal transplant. These receptors all come from a human donor who received an intestinal transplant.

The chain uses TRBV5-1 and TRBJ2-7; D is possibly TRBD1 (6 bases). The germline gives CDR1 SGHRS, CDR2 YFSETQ. V dropped 0 bases and J dropped 5 bases, with 15 bases sitting between them. The CDR3 length is 15 residues. The DNA for the CDR3 is TGCGCCAGCAGCTTGGCGGCAGGGGAAACCCACGAGCAGTACTTC. Protein sequence: CASSLAAGETHEQYF.

The rearrangement uses TRBV11-2 and TRBJ1-2; D is undetermined. CDR3 length: 15 amino acids. V shed 1 base and J shed 6 bases, with 15 bases lying between them. Germline assignment: CDR1 SGHAT and CDR2 FQNNGV. CDR3 in DNA: TGTGCCAGCAGCTTAGGGACGGTCGGTTCAAATGGCTACACCTTC. Encoded protein: CASSLGTVGSNGYTF.

The chain combines TRBV13 with TRBJ2-3, with D maybe TRBD1 (5 bases). This CDR3 region has 17 residues. Looked up from germline, CDR1 is PRHDT and CDR2 is FYEKMQ (reference sequence). V was shortened by 0 bases and J by 1 base, with 14 bases between the two germline ends. CDR3 sequence reads: CASSLGPGLRRTDTQYF. The CDR3, as DNA: TGTGCCAGCAGCTTAGGGCCAGGGCTCCGCCGCACAGATACGCAGTATTTT.